A selection of T cell receptor beta chains follows, all from one sample in a study of blood T cell repertoires in COVID-19. The data were produced by immunoSEQ multiplex PCR, yet TCRdb's version contains in-frame clones alone and is incomplete. The table has about 310,000 clones, 90% seen once. Material for sequencing was peripheral blood. The source is a woman between 40 and 55 years old with COVID-19, enrolled during active disease. Each CDR3 is given without its conserved first and last residue. Each record gives: J gene, V gene, CDR3 protein.

>TRBJ1-5|TRBV5-1
ASSPQGHSNQPQH
>TRBJ1-5|TRBV19
ASTRRGSDSNQPQH
>TRBJ2-3|TRBV28
ASSPTTGRRTDTQY
>TRBJ2-1|TRBV9
ASSLGLALEQF
>TRBJ2-3|TRBV7-9
ASSLVTSGGPPVVKY
>TRBJ2-3|TRBV29-1
SASRAGGRTDTQY
>TRBJ2-7|TRBV28
ASSLATGPSYYEQY
>TRBJ2-3|TRBV5-1
ASSLEGLAGASTDTQY
>TRBJ1-4|TRBV30
AGKRGGKLF
>TRBJ2-3|TRBV7-9
ASSQELPSDTQY
>TRBJ2-2|TRBV6-6
ASNRLAGTSGAANTGELF
>TRBJ2-6|TRBV9
ASSPPGTLSSGANVLT
>TRBJ2-2|TRBV5-8
ASSLGQGPGTGELF
>TRBJ1-2|TRBV7-2
ASSLISSLYYGYT
>TRBJ2-3|TRBV3-1/TRBV3-2
ASSQEAFTDTQY
>TRBJ1-5|TRBV28
ASSETGLPLDQPQH
>TRBJ2-5|TRBV27
ASKDWGGVQETQY
>TRBJ1-1|TRBV5-4
ASSLTAGANTEAF
>TRBJ2-5|TRBV18
ASSPVGGNQETQY
>TRBJ1-2|TRBV5-4
ASSAGQGASLRGYT
>TRBJ2-3|TRBV7-9
ASRRGEGTDTQY
>TRBJ1-1|TRBV5-5
ASSLHPQGTSGEAF
>TRBJ1-1|TRBV19
ASSQGQQNTEAF
>TRBJ2-2|TRBV6-5
ASRPRVRGTGELF
>TRBJ2-2|TRBV7-9
ASSPIMGARERTGELF
>TRBJ2-3|TRBV5-1
ASRPGQSTDTQY
>TRBJ2-7|TRBV21-1
ASSTPGQGATDPA
>TRBJ1-2|TRBV9
ASSVGGYYGYT
>TRBJ1-2|TRBV15
ATSLGQNYGYT
>TRBJ1-1|TRBV19
ASRIIRDRGRMNTEAF
>TRBJ2-7|TRBV7-7
ASSRGTGGSYEQY
>TRBJ1-1|TRBV6-6
ASNEGYTEAF
>TRBJ2-1|TRBV19
ASSIDPRDTAYNEQF
>TRBJ2-3|TRBV11-2
ASSPRGDGQY
>TRBJ2-7|TRBV6-2/TRBV6-3
ASSPPRGLGSFILYEQY
>TRBJ2-5|TRBV7-2
ASSLVRPPGETQY
>TRBJ2-7|TRBV5-5
ASSPHRGTGAYEQY
>TRBJ2-2|TRBV7-3
ASSVQGARPGELF
>TRBJ1-5|TRBV18
ASSPGTAIADQPQH
>TRBJ2-7|TRBV25-1
ASSARAGGKQY
>TRBJ2-5|TRBV29-1
SAHQGDETQY
>TRBJ1-2|TRBV7-9
ASSPGVFYGYT
>TRBJ1-2|TRBV3-1/TRBV3-2
ASSHPPRGYGYT
>TRBJ2-3|TRBV7-3
ASSLTYPSGGITDTQY
>TRBJ1-6|TRBV27
ASSLSGVISYNSPLH
>TRBJ2-3|TRBV7-6
ASSSYLMGGMRADTQY
>TRBJ2-3|TRBV5-1
ASSSQGAEDTQY